Listed here are 20 T cell receptor beta chains from one sample, sequenced in a study of blood T cell repertoires in COVID-19. The assay was immunoSEQ multiplex PCR, and TCRdb's table has in-frame clones only and misses some. This sample has some 210,000 clones, with 81% found just once. The specimen was PBMCs or T cells enriched from blood (not recorded which). These receptor sequences come from a woman aged 45-59 years with acute COVID-19.

This chain connects TRBV19 to TRBJ2-3; 10 positions agree with TRBD1. Germline assignment: CDR1 LNHDA and CDR2 SQIVND (reference sequence). The CDR3 is 16 residues long. The ends lost 2 bases at V and 4 bases at J; junction bases unmatched: 6. The CDR3 nucleotides read TGTGCCAGTAGTATAATAGGGACAGGGGACGCAGATACGCAGTATTTT. Translated: CASSIIGTGDADTQYF.

This clone came up a few times. This chain links TRBV18 with TRBJ1-3; D may be TRBD1 (6 bases). Germline V gene sequence: CDR1 KGHSH, CDR2 LQKENI. Trimming stripped 5 bases from V and 0 bases from J, with 11 bases between. This CDR3 is built from 15 residues. CDR3 amino acids: CASSNQGSSGNTIYF. The CDR3 nucleotides read TGTGCCAGCTCAAATCAGGGGAGCTCTGGAAACACCATATATTTT.

The chain has TRBV18 and TRBJ2-5; TRBD2 agrees at 10 bases. Germline CDR1 is KGHSH and CDR2 is LQKENI. V shed 1 base, J shed 4 bases, and the junction held 3 bases outside the gene matches. The CDR3 extends over 15 amino acids. CDR3: CASSPRSGGGETQYF. DNA of the CDR3: TGTGCCAGCTCACCACGGAGCGGGGGGGGAGAGACCCAGTACTTC. Full variable domain (remainder filled in from reference TRBV18 and TRBJ2-5): NAGVMQNPRHLVRRRGQEARLRCSPMKGHSHVYWYRQLPEEGLKFMVYLQKENIIDESGMPKERFSAEFPKEGPSILRIQQVVRGDSAAYFCASSPRSGGGETQYFGPGTRLLVL.

J is TRBJ1-4 and V is TRBV18, with D possibly being TRBD1 (5 bases). Per germline, CDR1 KGHSH and CDR2 LQKENI. V lost 0 bases and J 1 base, leaving 6 bases between the germline ends. The CDR3 is 15 amino acids. The CDR3: CASSPPGGTNEKLFF. The CDR3, as DNA: TGTGCCAGCTCACCACCGGGGGGAACTAATGAAAAACTGTTTTTT.

This chain uses TRBV28 with TRBJ1-3, with D possibly matching TRBD1 (5 bases). V was clipped by 2 bases and J by 0 bases, with 11 bases between them. The CDR3 is 16 amino acids. Per germline, CDR1 MDHEN and CDR2 SYDVKM. For the CDR3, the DNA is TGTGCCAGCAGTTTAGGGCGGGGGTACTCTGGAAACACCATATATTTT. It translates to CASSLGRGYSGNTIYF.

This clone was picked up a small number of times. The V gene is TRBV6-2 or TRBV6-3, the J gene TRBJ2-2; 12 nucleotides agree with TRBD1. The CDR3 loop spans 18 amino acids. V was clipped by 3 bases and J by 5 bases; unmatched bases: 10. Per the germline V gene, CDR1 is MNHEY and CDR2 is SVGEGT. The CDR3 protein is CASSYAGTGGSGTGELFF. The CDR3 DNA reads TGTGCCAGCAGTTATGCCGGGACAGGGGGCTCGGGGACCGGGGAGCTGTTTTTT.

Note on this clone: Other nucleotide sequences from this sample produce the same CDR3. This chain uses TRBV4-1 with TRBJ1-2; 9 nucleotides match TRBD1. The CDR3 extends over 17 amino acids. From germline, CDR1 is MGHRA and CDR2 YSYEKL. V lost 1 base and J lost 5; bases outside the gene matches: 11. In DNA form, the CDR3 reads TGCGCCAGCAGCCAAGTACAGGGGGCCTCGTGGGAGTATGGCTACACCTTC. Its translation: CASSQVQGASWEYGYTF.

This clone was seen a single time. The rearrangement joins TRBV5-1 to TRBJ2-7, with TRBD2 matching 7 bases. The CDR3 covers 13 residues. In germline, CDR1 is SGHRS, CDR2 YFSETQ. Trimming at V came to 6 bases and at J to 2 bases, leaving 5 bases not matched to a gene. The CDR3 here is CASKSGTTYEQYF. The CDR3 bases are TGCGCCAGCAAAAGCGGGACCACCTACGAGCAGTACTTC. The full variable domain, in which reference TRBV5-1 and TRBJ2-7 provide the parts outside the CDR3, is KAGVTQTPRYLIKTRGQQVTLSCSPISGHRSVSWYQQTPGQGLQFLFEYFSETQRNKGNFPGRFSGRQFSNSRSEMNVSTLELGDSALYLCASKSGTTYEQYFGPGTRLTVT.

The chain uses TRBV29-1 and TRBJ2-2, with D tentatively TRBD2 (5 bases). CDR3 size: 15 residues. Deletions cut 4 bases from V and 2 bases from J, with 14 bases between. Germline CDR1 is SQVTM and CDR2 is ANQGSEA. In DNA, the CDR3 is TGCAGCGTTGGACCCGGAGGTACTAACACCGGGGAGCTGTTTTTT. It codes for CSVGPGGTNTGELFF.

This clone is a singleton in its sample. CDR3 sequence: CASSGGPTSGNSPLHF. CDR3 nucleotides: TGTGCCAGCAGCGGGGGCCCCACTTCGGGGAATTCACCCCTCCACTTT. V is TRBV7-9 and J is TRBJ1-6, with D perhaps TRBD1 (6 bases). The CDR3 is 16 residues long. In germline, CDR1 is SEHNR, CDR2 FQNEAQ (reference sequence). Trimming shortened V by 5 bases and J by 7 bases, and 18 bases separated the two germline ends.

The chain uses TRBV5-5 and TRBJ2-1, with D possibly matching TRBD1 (6 bases). The germline gives CDR1 SGHKS, CDR2 YYEKEE (reference sequence). This CDR3 is 14 amino acids long. The V gene lost 2 bases and the J gene lost 7 bases, with 13 bases spanning the gap. CDR3 in DNA: TGTGCCAGCAGCTTCTCCGGGCAGGGGAATGAGCAGTTCTTC. It specifies CASSFSGQGNEQFF. Drawing the rest from reference TRBV5-5 and TRBJ2-1, the complete variable domain is DAGVTQSPTHLIKTRGQQVTLRCSPISGHKSVSWYQQVLGQGPQFIFQYYEKEERGRGNFPDRFSARQFPNYSSELNVNALLLGDSALYLCASSFSGQGNEQFFGPGTRLTVL.

This clone was detected once. This chain connects TRBV28 to TRBJ1-6; TRBD1 matches 7 bases. This CDR3 region has 18 residues. CDR1 is MDHEN and CDR2 is SYDVKM in the germline V gene. The J segment lost 2 bases and the V segment lost 7 bases, leaving 14 bases of the junction unmatched. The CDR3 nucleotides read TGTGCCAGCACATCACAAGGGCCGGGACAGACCTATAATTCACCCCTCCACTTT. This gives the protein CASTSQGPGQTYNSPLHF.

The J gene is TRBJ2-2, the V gene TRBV5-1; a possible D gene is TRBD1 (5 bases). The CDR3 loop spans 14 amino acids. V shed 3 bases and J shed 3 bases, with 9 bases lying between them. Germline lookup yields CDR1 SGHRS and CDR2 YFSETQ. CDR3 in amino acids: CASSSGAYTGELFF. CDR3 nucleotide sequence: TGCGCCAGCAGCTCTGGGGCATACACCGGGGAGCTGTTTTTT.

A remark on this clone: A much larger clone lies a single base off, so this may be a read error. Other DNA sequences within the sample encode an identical CDR3. The chain is built from TRBV11-2 and TRBJ2-7; 7 bases are a match to TRBD1. In germline, CDR1 is SGHAT, CDR2 FQNNGV. V was pared by 1 base and J by 2 bases, with 2 bases of the junction left unmatched. This CDR3 region has 14 residues. The CDR3 nucleotides read TGTGCCAGCAGCTTAGGGCAGGGGGCCTACGAGCAGTACTTC. Its protein product is CASSLGQGAYEQYF.

This clone turned up a few times. The J gene is TRBJ2-1, the V gene TRBV5-6, with 13 bases matching TRBD2. Per the germline V gene, CDR1 is SGHDT and CDR2 is YYEEEE. J lost 2 bases, V lost 4 bases, and 6 bases had no gene match. The CDR3 contains 17 residues. CDR3 DNA sequence: TGTGCCAGCAGCAGTTGGACTAGCGGGAGTACCTACAATGAGCAGTTCTTC. Translating gives CASSSWTSGSTYNEQFF. The complete variable domain, with remaining parts taken from reference TRBV5-6 and TRBJ2-1, reads DAGVTQSPTHLIKTRGQQVTLRCSPKSGHDTVSWYQQALGQGPQFIFQYYEEEERQRGNFPDRFSGHQFPNYSSELNVNALLLGDSALYLCASSSWTSGSTYNEQFFGPGTRLTVL.

This chain links TRBV10-2 with TRBJ2-1; D is uncertain. CDR3 length: 15 residues. Per the germline V gene, CDR1 is WSHSY and CDR2 is SAAADI. V was trimmed by 3 bases and J by 9 bases, leaving 18 bases between them. The CDR3 reads CASSDSLPFYSEQFF. Written as DNA, the CDR3 is TGCGCCAGCAGTGATTCCCTCCCTTTTTATAGTGAGCAGTTCTTC.

The CDR3 DNA reads TGCAGCGCTATGAAGGGACAGTCATACACTGAAGCTTTCTTT. The encoded protein is CSAMKGQSYTEAFF. V usage is TRBV29-1 and J usage is TRBJ1-1, with 7 bases matching TRBD1. The CDR3 sequence is 14 residues long. Germline-derived CDR1 and CDR2 are SQVTM and ANQGSEA. V shed 7 bases, J shed 3 bases, and the junction held 11 bases outside the gene matches. Filled out from reference TRBV29-1 and TRBJ1-1, the complete variable domain reads SAVISQKPSRDICQRGTSLTIQCQVDSQVTMMFWYRQQPGQSLTLIATANQGSEATYESGFVIDKFPISRPNLTFSTLTVSNMSPEDSSIYLCSAMKGQSYTEAFFGQGTRLTVV.

The CDR3 is CASSLRQGQQPQHF. The CDR3 bases are TGTGCCAGCAGCCTCCGACAGGGCCAACAGCCCCAGCATTTT. The chain joins TRBV3-1 (or the pseudogene TRBV3-2) to TRBJ1-5; 7 bases fit TRBD1. CDR1 and CDR2 (germline): LGHDT, YNNKEL (reference sequence). The CDR3 length is 14 residues. V was clipped by 4 bases and J by 7 bases; unmatched bases: 7.

This rearrangement joins TRBV11-1 to TRBJ2-7; D uncertain. Germline CDR1 SGHAT, CDR2 FQDESV (reference sequence). V was clipped by 5 bases and J by 7 bases, with 21 bases between them. The CDR3 runs to 15 residues. The CDR3 spells CASSTMFPGPLEQYF. CDR3 nucleotide sequence: TGTGCCAGCAGCACCATGTTTCCAGGTCCCCTGGAGCAGTACTTC.

The chain links TRBV28 to TRBJ1-4; 8 nucleotides match TRBD1. Germline values: CDR1 MDHEN, CDR2 SYDVKM. This CDR3 has 13 amino acids. The CDR3 coding sequence is TGTGCAACAGACAGGGGTCATAATGAAAAACTGTTTTTT. It encodes CATDRGHNEKLFF.